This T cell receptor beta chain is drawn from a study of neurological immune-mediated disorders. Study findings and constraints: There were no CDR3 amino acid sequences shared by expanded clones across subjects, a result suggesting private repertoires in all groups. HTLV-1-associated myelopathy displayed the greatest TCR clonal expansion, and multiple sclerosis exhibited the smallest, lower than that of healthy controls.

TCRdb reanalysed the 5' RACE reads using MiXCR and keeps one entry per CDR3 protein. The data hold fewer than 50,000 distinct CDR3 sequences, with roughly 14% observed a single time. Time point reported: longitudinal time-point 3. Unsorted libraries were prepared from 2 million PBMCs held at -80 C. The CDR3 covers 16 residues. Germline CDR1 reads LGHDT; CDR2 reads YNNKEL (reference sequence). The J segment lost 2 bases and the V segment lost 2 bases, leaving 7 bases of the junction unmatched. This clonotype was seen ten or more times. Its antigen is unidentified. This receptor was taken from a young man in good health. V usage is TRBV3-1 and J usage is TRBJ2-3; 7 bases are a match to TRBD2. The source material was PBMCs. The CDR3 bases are TGTGCCAGCAGCCAAATCGCGGGGGACCCCACAGATACGCAGTATTTT. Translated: CASSQIAGDPTDTQYF.